Listed below are T cell receptor beta chains from one sample, sequenced in a study of blood T cells in healthy people across ages. TCRdb called the 5' RACE reads again in MiXCR, with one record for every CDR3 protein. The sample holds hundreds of thousands of distinct CDR3 sequences, around 45% seen once. Sequencing input: blood. These receptors came from a man aged 55-75 years in good health. Both conserved end residues are part of each CDR3. Each record gives: clone size, D gene, V gene, J gene, CDR3 protein, CDR3 DNA. A D gene is named only where the DNA matches it firmly. Size is omitted from some rows. Given values are once, few, many or a class for expanded clones.

>.|TRBD2|TRBV6-5|TRBJ2-2
CASRVSGGAGTGELFF
TGTGCCAGCAGAGTCTCGGGGGGGGCTGGAACCGGGGAGCTGTTTTTT
>.|.|TRBV7-9|TRBJ2-1
CASSLVPGHSHNEQFF
TGTGCCAGCAGCTTAGTCCCGGGGCACTCCCACAATGAGCAGTTCTTC
>.|.|TRBV4-3|TRBJ1-5
CASSQDRNGRPQHF
TGCGCCAGCAGCCAAGACAGAAATGGTCGGCCCCAGCATTTT
>few|.|TRBV4-3|TRBJ1-2
CASSQMEDYGYTF
TGCGCCAGCAGCCAGATGGAGGACTATGGCTACACCTTC
>.|TRBD2|TRBV2|TRBJ2-1
CASSEGVGTSGDPYNEQFF
TGTGCCAGCAGTGAAGGGGTCGGGACTAGCGGAGATCCCTACAATGAGCAGTTCTTC
>.|TRBD1|TRBV29-1|TRBJ2-1
CSANPLDRGGYNEQFF
TGCAGCGCTAACCCCTTGGACAGGGGAGGCTACAATGAGCAGTTCTTC
>.|.|TRBV4-1|TRBJ1-1
CASSQGGVGDTEAFF
TGCGCCAGCAGCCAAGGAGGGGTTGGTGACACTGAAGCTTTCTTT
>few|.|TRBV20-1|TRBJ1-2
CSAAGSNYGYTF
TGCAGTGCAGCAGGGAGCAACTATGGCTACACCTTC
>.|.|TRBV7-2|TRBJ1-2
CASSLNSGTRYGYTF
TGTGCCAGCAGCTTAAACTCTGGCACGCGCTATGGCTACACCTTC
>.|TRBD2|TRBV7-2|TRBJ2-3
CASSPGLDTDTQYF
TGTGCCAGCAGCCCGGGACTAGACACAGATACGCAGTATTTT
>.|.|TRBV12-5|TRBJ2-1
CASGLFKSYNEQFF
TGTGCTAGTGGTTTATTTAAGTCCTACAATGAGCAGTTCTTC
>.|TRBD1|TRBV20-1|TRBJ2-3
CSASSGDRGSDTQYF
TGCAGTGCTAGTTCGGGGGACAGGGGTTCGGATACGCAGTATTTT
>.|.|TRBV10-2|TRBJ1-1
CASSGGISEAFF
TGCGCCAGCAGTGGTGGGATTTCTGAAGCTTTCTTT
>few|TRBD1|TRBV5-5|TRBJ2-7
CASRAGTGPYEQYF
TGTGCCAGCAGAGCCGGGACAGGACCCTACGAGCAGTACTTC
>few|.|TRBV4-3|TRBJ2-7
CASSQDLHLEQYF
TGCGCCAGCAGCCAAGATCTGCATTTGGAGCAGTACTTC
>.|.|TRBV11-2|TRBJ2-5
CASSYRGAQYF
TGTGCCAGCAGCTATAGGGGGGCCCAGTACTTC
>.|.|TRBV4-3|TRBJ1-2
CASSQEVGRTYGYTF
TGCGCCAGCAGCCAAGAGGTCGGGCGGACCTATGGCTACACCTTC
>.|TRBD2|TRBV12-3/TRBV12-4|TRBJ2-3
CASSFRGGTDTQYF
TGTGCCAGCAGTTTTCGGGGGGGCACAGATACGCAGTATTTT
>many|.|TRBV7-2|TRBJ1-2
CASSPEGAANYGYTF
TGTGCCAGCAGCCCAGAAGGCGCAGCGAACTATGGCTACACCTTC
>.|TRBD1|TRBV28|TRBJ2-5
CASSQIGFPGQQDRETQYF
TGTGCCAGCAGCCAGATTGGGTTTCCGGGACAGCAGGATCGCGAGACCCAGTACTTC
>once|.|TRBV15|TRBJ1-4
CATSRRGTEKLFF
TGTGCCACCAGTCGCAGGGGAACTGAAAAACTGTTTTTT
>many|TRBD2|TRBV29-1|TRBJ2-3
CSVSGLAGGTGTQYF
TGCAGCGTTTCGGGACTAGCGGGGGGGACCGGTACGCAGTATTTT
>many|.|TRBV4-1|TRBJ2-2
CASSHRAANTGELFF
TGCGCCAGCAGCCACCGGGCCGCGAACACCGGGGAGCTGTTTTTT
>.|.|TRBV6-5|TRBJ2-1
CASSYSPRASGAYNEQFF
TGTGCCAGCAGTTACTCTCCCCGCGCCTCAGGGGCCTACAATGAGCAGTTCTTC
>.|TRBD1|TRBV5-1|TRBJ2-3
CASSPDRGNTDTQYF
TGCGCCAGCAGCCCGGACAGGGGAAACACAGATACGCAGTATTTT
>.|.|TRBV6-2/TRBV6-3|TRBJ2-1
CASSYPRTRSSYNEQFF
TGTGCCAGCAGTTACCCGAGGACCCGCTCCTCCTACAATGAGCAGTTCTTC
>many|TRBD2|TRBV14|TRBJ2-1
CASSQGLAAYNEQFF
TGTGCCAGCAGCCAGGGACTAGCAGCCTACAATGAGCAGTTCTTC
>.|TRBD1|TRBV27|TRBJ2-2
CASRQGGVTGELFF
TGTGCCAGCAGGCAAGGGGGCGTTACCGGGGAGCTGTTTTTT
>few|.|TRBV5-6|TRBJ2-7
CASSLQGSLYEQYF
TGTGCCAGCAGCTTACAGGGCTCACTCTACGAGCAGTACTTC
>.|TRBD2|TRBV20-1|TRBJ2-1
CSADNLAGAPNEQFF
TGCAGTGCTGATAATTTAGCGGGGGCCCCCAATGAGCAGTTCTTC
>.|.|TRBV27|TRBJ1-2
CATGTTYGYTF
TGTGCCACCGGGACAACCTATGGCTACACCTTC
>few|.|TRBV4-3|TRBJ2-1
CASSQDSLWGTEQFF
TGCGCCAGCAGCCAAGATTCACTCTGGGGCACTGAGCAGTTCTTC
>few|TRBD2|TRBV7-2|TRBJ2-5
CASSSGGSYQETQYF
TGTGCCAGCAGCTCGGGGGGTTCATACCAAGAGACCCAGTACTTC
>.|TRBD2|TRBV30|TRBJ2-2
CAWSVGGRDTGELFF
TGTGCCTGGAGTGTCGGCGGGAGGGACACCGGGGAGCTGTTTTTT
>few|.|TRBV7-9|TRBJ2-1
CASKASPTYNEQFF
TGTGCCAGCAAAGCATCCCCTACCTACAATGAGCAGTTCTTC
>.|.|TRBV9|TRBJ2-7
CASSVEESSYEQYF
TGTGCCAGCAGCGTAGAGGAGAGCTCCTACGAGCAGTACTTC
>few|TRBD1|TRBV20-1|TRBJ1-6
CSARPGTGGGGGSPLHF
TGCAGTGCTCGCCCTGGGACAGGGGGAGGGGGGGGTTCACCCCTCCACTTT
>.|.|TRBV11-2|TRBJ2-1
CASSLQRHGPNGEQFF
TGTGCCAGCAGCTTGCAGAGACATGGCCCAAATGGTGAGCAGTTCTTC
>.|.|TRBV20-1|TRBJ1-5
CSASDRGNQPQHF
TGCAGTGCTAGTGACCGGGGGAATCAGCCCCAGCATTTT
>.|TRBD2|TRBV4-1|TRBJ2-1
CASSASLRGGPNEQFF
TGCGCCAGCAGCGCAAGCTTGCGGGGGGGCCCCAATGAGCAGTTCTTC
>.|TRBD2|TRBV9|TRBJ2-3
CASSVEGRATDTQYF
TGTGCCAGCAGCGTAGAAGGGAGGGCCACAGATACGCAGTATTTT
>.|TRBD2|TRBV5-1|TRBJ2-5
CVSSLSPAGGQETQYF
TGCGTCAGCAGCTTGTCCCCAGCGGGGGGGCAAGAGACCCAGTACTTC
>.|TRBD2|TRBV28|TRBJ2-7
CASSVTSGGLYEQYF
TGTGCCAGCAGTGTCACTAGCGGGGGCCTATACGAGCAGTACTTC
>few|.|TRBV18|TRBJ2-7
CASSPSAEAYEQYF
TGTGCCAGCTCACCATCTGCCGAAGCCTACGAGCAGTACTTC
>.|TRBD1|TRBV20-1|TRBJ2-3
CSATGQAINTDTQYF
TGCAGTGCAACCGGACAGGCCATCAACACAGATACGCAGTATTTT